The 6 T cell receptor beta chains in this list originate from one sample, sequenced in a study of blood T cell repertoires in COVID-19. Measured with immunoSEQ multiplex PCR; TCRdb has only the in-frame clones, and not every one. Of about 65,000 clones in the sample, roughly four fifths were seen once. Material: peripheral blood. The receptors come from a human donor in a cohort sampled during active COVID-19.

The CDR3 nucleotides read TGTGCCAGCAGCTTAGCTTACAGCGGGGGGTCGAGGACAGATACGCAGTATTTT. Amino acids: CASSLAYSGGSRTDTQYF. The J gene is TRBJ2-3, the V gene TRBV7-2; 9 positions agree with TRBD2. CDR1 SGHTA and CDR2 FQGNSA come from the germline V gene. Trimming cost V 0 bases and J 3 bases; bases outside gene matches: 10. The CDR3 is made up of 18 amino acids.

This clone was observed once. The chain combines TRBV7-2 with TRBJ2-5, with a weak D call TRBD1 (6 bases). Germline V CDR1 and CDR2: SGHTA, FQGNSA. This CDR3 comprises 15 residues. The V gene lost 1 base and the J gene lost 3 bases, with 12 bases spanning the gap. The CDR3 region has the DNA TGTGCCAGCAGCTTAGGGGGGCGAGTAGAAGAGACCCAGTACTTC. Translated: CASSLGGRVEETQYF. Complete variable domain (other parts from reference TRBV7-2 and TRBJ2-5): GAGVSQSPSNKVTEKGKDVELRCDPISGHTALYWYRQSLGQGLEFLIYFQGNSAPDKSGLPSDRFSAERTGGSVSTLTIQRTQQEDSAVYLCASSLGGRVEETQYFGPGTRLLVL.

The table lists this clone with a count of one. V is TRBV18 and J is TRBJ2-5; 7 bases are shared with TRBD1. Germline loops: CDR1 KGHSH, CDR2 LQKENI. The V gene end was trimmed by 0 bases and the J gene end by 4 bases; junction bases not matched to a gene: 2. The CDR3 covers 14 residues. CDR3 sequence reads: CASSPPTGRETQYF. The CDR3 bases are TGTGCCAGCTCACCACCGACAGGGAGAGAGACCCAGTACTTC.

This clone was picked up a small number of times. The chain has TRBV7-9 and TRBJ1-1; D is unresolved. Trimming took off 2 bases at V and 5 bases at J, with 3 bases between the two ends. CDR3 length equals 11 residues. Germline-derived CDR1 and CDR2 are SEHNR and FQNEAQ (reference sequence). The CDR3 nucleotides are TGTGCCAGCAGCTTATTAACTGAAGCTTTCTTT. It translates to CASSLLTEAFF.

The chain has TRBV9 and TRBJ1-1, with 7 bases lining up with TRBD1. This CDR3 has 14 amino acids. In germline, CDR1 is SGDLS, CDR2 YYNGEE. Trimming at V came to 2 bases and at J to 5 bases, leaving 6 bases not matched to a gene. The CDR3 DNA is TGTGCCAGCAGCGTTTCGCCGGACAGGACTGAAGCTTTCTTT. This codes for CASSVSPDRTEAFF.

The V gene is TRBV24-1, the J gene TRBJ2-3; 9 bases match TRBD2. This CDR3 contains 15 residues. CDR1 and CDR2 from the germline V gene are KGHDR and SFDVKD. The V and J ends lost 3 bases and 5 bases, in that order; junction bases with no gene match: 5. The CDR3, as DNA: TGTGCCACCAGTGATCCCGGTAGCGGGGGAGATACGCAGTATTTT. It translates to CATSDPGSGGDTQYF.